The entry below describes one TCR beta chain. This entry is derived from a study of blood T cell repertoires in COVID-19. Germline V lookup: CDR1 MDHEN, CDR2 SYDVKM. The CDR3 runs to 12 residues. Trimming pared 4 bases from V and 11 bases from J, leaving 9 bases between. Repertoires were generated with immunoSEQ multiplex PCR, while TCRdb's copy carries only in-frame clones and drops some. The sample holds about 330,000 clones, approximately 89% seen once. Each recovered donor of Cohort 3 presented with two negative PCRs, clearance, or symptom resolution. This TCR derives from a man aged 25 to 40 who had recovered from COVID-19. Specimen: PBMCs or T cells enriched from blood (not recorded which). The J gene is TRBJ1-6, the V gene TRBV28; maybe TRBD1 (6 bases). The CDR3 region has the DNA TGTGCCAGCAGTTACAGGGCTACACCCCTCCACTTT. Protein: CASSYRATPLHF.